The 32 T cell receptor beta chains below were found in one sample sequenced in a study of T cells in Graves' hyperthyroidism and ophthalmopathy. Using RNA transcripts as the source, TCR beta CDR3 regions were amplified. HTBI primers were used for first-round RT-PCR of the TCR CDR3. TCRdb redid the calling of the multiplex PCR reads with MiXCR, one entry per CDR3 protein. Among under 350,000 distinct CDR3 sequences, 15% to 20% were seen once, and the ten largest hold just over 55%. Sequenced sample: blood. The receptors originated from a woman aged 55 to 70 with Graves' ophthalmopathy.

This clonotype was seen a few times. The rearrangement joins TRBV29-1 to TRBJ2-3; 10 positions agree with TRBD2. The J segment lost 2 bases and the V segment lost 4 bases, leaving 6 bases of the junction unmatched. Per germline, CDR1 SQVTM and CDR2 ANQGSEA. This CDR3 region has 15 residues. This CDR3 is CSVAGGLAATDTQYF. CDR3 bases: TGCAGCGTTGCTGGAGGACTAGCGGCCACAGATACGCAGTATTTT.

This clonotype was detected a few times. This chain uses TRBV19 with TRBJ1-1, with D unclear. V lost 7 bases and J 8 bases, leaving 11 bases between the germline ends. Germline-derived CDR1 and CDR2 are LNHDA and SQIVND (reference sequence). The CDR3 covers 11 residues. Here the CDR3 DNA reads TGTGCCAGTACCGAAGGGTTCGAAGCTTTCTTT. This gives the protein CASTEGFEAFF.

This chain links TRBV12-3 or TRBV12-4 with TRBJ1-1, with TRBD1 as a possible D gene (6 bases). The CDR3 spans 12 residues. Trimming pared 9 bases from V and 4 bases from J, leaving 12 bases between. CDR3 sequence: CASWQGGTEAFF. DNA for the CDR3: TGTGCCAGTTGGCAAGGGGGCACTGAAGCTTTCTTT.

This clonotype was picked up many times. The chain links TRBV20-1 to TRBJ1-5; the D gene is possibly TRBD1 (5 bases). Germline V CDR1 and CDR2: DFQATT, SNEGSKA (reference sequence). V lost 3 bases and J 7 bases, leaving 13 bases between the germline ends. The CDR3 is made up of 13 amino acids. The CDR3 sequence: CSARGGSLQPQHF. The CDR3 DNA sequence: TGCAGTGCTAGGGGGGGGTCATTACAGCCCCAGCATTTT.

Many counts were recorded for this clonotype. This chain links TRBV5-1 with TRBJ1-4; no definite D call. Trimming cost V 0 bases and J 7 bases, with 10 bases left between them. The CDR3 spans 14 residues. Germline V gene sequence: CDR1 SGHRS, CDR2 YFSETQ. The CDR3 nucleotides are TGCGCCAGCAGCTTGGGGGTCGTGGGTGAAAAACTGTTTTTT. Residues: CASSLGVVGEKLFF.

About this clonotype: A read error is possible here, since a much larger clone lies one base away. The rearrangement links TRBV2 to TRBJ2-2; D is possibly TRBD1 or TRBD2 (5 bases each). Per germline, CDR1 SNHLY and CDR2 FYNNEI. The CDR3 is 15 residues long. The CDR3 sequence: CASSETGLNTGEPFF. The CDR3 DNA is TGTGCCAGCAGTGAAACAGGATTGAACACCGGGGAGCCGTTTTTT.

Details on this clonotype: A read error may be the cause here, since a much bigger clone is one base away. The genes are TRBV30 and TRBJ2-5, with a tentative D call TRBD2 (5 bases). The CDR3 contains 14 residues. V lost 1 base and J 5 bases, leaving 14 bases between the germline ends. CDR1 is GTSNPN and CDR2 is SVGIG in the germline V gene (reference sequence). The CDR3 nucleotides read TGTGCCTGGAGTGGAGGCCTCGGGGATGAGACCCAGTACTTC. It translates to CAWSGGLGDETQYF. Full variable domain (missing parts from reference TRBV30 and TRBJ2-5): SQTIHQWPATLVQPVGSPLSLECTVEGTSNPNLYWYRQAAGRGLQLLFYSVGIGQISSEVPQNLSASRPQDRQFILSSKKLLLSDSGFYLCAWSGGLGDETQYFGPGTRLLVL.

Here the CDR3 reads CASRGAPNTGELFF. The CDR3 DNA is TGTGCCAGCAGGGGGGCACCGAACACCGGGGAGCTGTTTTTT. The V gene is TRBV9, the J gene TRBJ2-2, with a possible D match to TRBD1 (6 bases). The CDR3 sequence is 14 residues long. Trimming left V 5 bases short and J 0 bases short, with 8 bases between. Germline CDR1 SGDLS, CDR2 YYNGEE.

Ten or more counts support this clonotype. The chain has TRBV28 and TRBJ2-5; 9 nucleotides align to TRBD1. The CDR3 covers 16 residues. Germline assignment: CDR1 MDHEN and CDR2 SYDVKM. CDR3: CGRNHPGQGSQETQYF. The CDR3 region has the DNA TGTGGTAGAAATCATCCGGGACAGGGTAGCCAAGAGACCCAGTACTTC.

V gene TRBV29-1 combines with J gene TRBJ2-5; a possible D gene is TRBD2 (7 bases). The CDR3 has 12 residues. V lost 7 bases and J 5 bases, leaving 14 bases between the germline ends. In germline, CDR1 is SQVTM, CDR2 ANQGSEA. Written as DNA, the CDR3 is TGCAGCGCTGCGGGGGCTGGTGAGACCCAGTACTTC. Encoded protein: CSAAGAGETQYF.

This clonotype was observed a handful of times. The chain carries TRBV29-1 and TRBJ2-3; TRBD1 matches 9 bases. The CDR3 loop spans 15 amino acids. Germline CDR1 SQVTM, CDR2 ANQGSEA. V trimming: 7 bases; J trimming: 1 base; junction bases outside the gene matches: 9. The chain's CDR3 is CSALGGQGGTDTQYF. DNA for the CDR3: TGCAGCGCTCTCGGGGGACAGGGTGGCACAGATACGCAGTATTTT.

A few counts support this clonotype. The chain couples TRBV6-1 to TRBJ2-7; 7 bases match TRBD1. CDR1 is MNHNS, CDR2 SASEGT, per germline. With V trimmed by 4 bases and J by 0 bases, 9 bases remained unmatched. The CDR3 extends over 16 amino acids. As DNA, the CDR3 is TGTGCCAGCAGTGCCAAATCCGGACAGGACTCCTACGAGCAGTACTTC. Translated, it gives CASSAKSGQDSYEQYF.

This clonotype has ten or more counts. This chain connects TRBV20-1 to TRBJ2-3; D might be TRBD2 (6 bases). This CDR3 region has 15 residues. Between the trimmed V and J ends, which lost 2 bases and 5 bases, there was a span of 17 bases. Germline V CDR1 and CDR2: DFQATT, SNEGSKA (reference sequence). CDR3 nucleotide sequence: TGCAGTGCTAGATCACCGGGAGAAACGGTAGATACGCAGTATTTT. The encoded protein is CSARSPGETVDTQYF.

The chain is built from TRBV20-1 and TRBJ2-5; 12 nucleotides align to TRBD2. CDR1 and CDR2 (germline): DFQATT, SNEGSKA (reference sequence). The CDR3 consists of 13 residues. The ends lost 4 bases at V and 9 bases at J; junction bases unmatched: 6. In nucleotides, the CDR3 is TGCAGTGCTAAACTAGCGGGGGGCGAGGCCCAGTACTTC. Protein sequence: CSAKLAGGEAQYF.

This clonotype was picked up many times. This chain connects TRBV11-2 to TRBJ2-1; D may be TRBD1 or TRBD2 (5 bases each). V dropped 6 bases and J dropped 0 bases, with 9 bases sitting between them. The CDR3 spans 14 residues. The germline V gene has CDR1 SGHAT and CDR2 FQNNGV. The CDR3 sequence is CASRGPSSYNEQFF. The CDR3, as DNA: TGTGCCAGCAGGGGACCCAGCTCCTACAATGAGCAGTTCTTC.

This clonotype was recorded at least ten times. The chain employs TRBV9 and TRBJ2-1; 9 bases are shared with TRBD2. V was pared by 3 bases and J by 6 bases, with 16 bases of the junction left unmatched. This CDR3 has 18 amino acids. The germline V gene encodes CDR1 SGDLS and CDR2 YYNGEE. CDR3 amino acids: CASSGTVLSGRMVNEQFF. In DNA, the CDR3 is TGTGCCAGCAGCGGGACCGTTTTAAGCGGGAGGATGGTCAATGAGCAGTTCTTC.

In this sample, this clonotype turned up many times. This chain links TRBV20-1 with TRBJ1-2; 8 bases agree with TRBD1. CDR1 and CDR2 (germline): DFQATT, SNEGSKA (reference sequence). The V gene end was trimmed by 4 bases and the J gene end by 4 bases; junction bases not matched to a gene: 14. The CDR3 is 16 amino acids. CDR3 in DNA: TGCAGTGCTAAAATTCAAGGGCAGGGGGCTGTCTATGGCTACACCTTC. Amino acids: CSAKIQGQGAVYGYTF.

This clonotype was seen many times. The chain employs TRBV12-3 or TRBV12-4 and TRBJ2-3; unclear D gene. There are 14 residues in the CDR3. V gave up 7 bases and J gave up 4 bases, with 15 bases separating them. This CDR3 is CASKKPLGSDTQYF. DNA of the CDR3: TGTGCCAGCAAGAAGCCCTTAGGATCAGATACGCAGTATTTT.

V is TRBV5-5 and J is TRBJ1-1, with TRBD1 as a possible D gene (5 bases). The germline CDR1 and CDR2 sequences are SGHKS and YYEKEE (reference sequence). The CDR3 runs to 13 residues. Between the trimmed V and J ends, which lost 5 bases and 11 bases, there was a span of 19 bases. CDR3 amino acids: CASSQGGVLRAFF. The CDR3 DNA follows: TGTGCCAGCAGTCAGGGAGGTGTCTTGCGGGCTTTCTTT.

This clonotype was observed a handful of times. The chain links TRBV27 to TRBJ2-5, with no clear D. V was trimmed by 3 bases and J by 1 base, leaving 6 bases between them. The CDR3 loop spans 13 amino acids. Germline V gene data show CDR1 as MNHEY and CDR2 as SMNVEV (reference sequence). The CDR3: CASSLNGQETQYF. The DNA for the CDR3 is TGTGCCAGCAGTTTGAACGGCCAAGAGACCCAGTACTTC.

There are many counts of this clonotype. J is TRBJ2-7 and V is TRBV7-2, with unresolved D. The CDR3 is 15 amino acids. From germline, CDR1 is SGHTA and CDR2 FQGNSA. V was trimmed by 3 bases and J by 4 bases, leaving 16 bases between them. CDR3 in amino acids: CASSFLALEDYEQYF. In nucleotides, the CDR3 is TGTGCCAGCAGCTTTTTAGCATTAGAGGATTACGAGCAGTACTTC.

This clonotype was seen at least ten times. This chain uses TRBV7-2 with TRBJ1-2; 8 nucleotides align to TRBD1. This CDR3 is 13 amino acids long. J lost 6 bases, V lost 1 base, and 1 base had no gene match. Germline lookup yields CDR1 SGHTA and CDR2 FQGNSA. This CDR3 is CASSLGQGNGYTF. CDR3 bases: TGTGCCAGCAGCTTAGGACAGGGGAATGGCTACACCTTC.

This clonotype was detected a few times. J is TRBJ2-1 and V is TRBV20-1; 7 nucleotides align to TRBD2. The CDR3 spans 15 residues. Germline V gene data show CDR1 as DFQATT and CDR2 as SNEGSKA (reference sequence). V shed 5 bases and J 4 bases; nucleotides not matched to a gene: 11. Here the CDR3 DNA reads TGCAGTGCTGACCCAACTAGCGAAACATACAATGAGCAGTTCTTC. Translation: CSADPTSETYNEQFF.

There are a few counts of this clonotype. The V and J genes are TRBV6-5 and TRBJ2-7; D tentatively reads TRBD1 or TRBD2 (6 bases each). The V gene lost 6 bases and the J gene lost 3 bases, with 27 bases spanning the gap. The CDR3 runs to 18 residues. Germline CDR1 reads MNHEY; CDR2 reads SVGAGI. CDR3 protein: CASSQGGFAGTRIYEQYF. DNA for the CDR3: TGTGCCAGCAGCCAAGGGGGGTTTGCCGGGACAAGAATCTACGAGCAGTACTTC.

A few counts support this clonotype. The chain has TRBV10-3 and TRBJ1-1; 8 positions agree with TRBD1. Germline CDR1 and CDR2: ENHRY and SYGVKD. This CDR3 comprises 14 residues. Trimming cost V 6 bases and J 5 bases; bases outside gene matches: 8. The CDR3: CAISDRGEGTEAFF. The CDR3 DNA reads as TGTGCCATCAGCGACAGGGGAGAGGGGACTGAAGCTTTCTTT.

This clonotype was recorded many times. The gene calls are TRBV6-5 and TRBJ2-7, with D possibly called TRBD1 or TRBD2 (5 bases each). V was shortened by 0 bases and J by 7 bases, with 13 bases between the two germline ends. The length of the CDR3 is 14 residues. CDR1 and CDR2 from the germline V gene are MNHEY and SVGAGI. As DNA, the CDR3 is TGTGCCAGCAGTTACTCTGGGGGTTCAAGGGAGCAGTACTTC. Its protein product is CASSYSGGSREQYF.

This clonotype occurred many times. The V gene is TRBV2, the J gene TRBJ1-2; tentative D call: TRBD1 (5 bases). With 7 bases removed from V and 2 bases from J, the gap between germline ends came to 17 bases. Germline CDR1 SNHLY, CDR2 FYNNEI. This CDR3 has 15 amino acids. CDR3 residues: CASKVGAGRNYGYTF. The DNA for the CDR3 is TGTGCCAGCAAGGTCGGGGCAGGGAGGAACTATGGCTACACCTTC. Filled out from reference TRBV2 and TRBJ1-2, the complete variable domain reads EPEVTQTPSHQVTQMGQEVILRCVPISNHLYFYWYRQILGQKVEFLVSFYNNEISEKSEIFDDQFSVERPDGSNFTLKIRSTKLEDSAMYFCASKVGAGRNYGYTFGSGTRLTVV.

V usage is TRBV28 and J usage is TRBJ2-7; 8 bases align to TRBD2. V lost 5 bases to trimming and J lost 5 bases; unmatched junction nucleotides: 8. The CDR3 sequence is 14 residues long. CDR1 and CDR2 from the germline V gene are MDHEN and SYDVKM. This CDR3 reads CASSTGGEGHEQYF. The CDR3 DNA reads as TGTGCCAGCAGTACGGGGGGGGAGGGCCACGAGCAGTACTTC.

The sample holds many counts of this clonotype. The chain is built from TRBV18 and TRBJ2-5; the D gene could be TRBD1 or TRBD2 (5 bases each). The V and J ends lost 2 bases and 4 bases respectively, with 11 bases between them. Germline V gene sequence: CDR1 KGHSH, CDR2 LQKENI. The CDR3 consists of 14 residues. The CDR3 is CASSPGAGRETQYF. The CDR3 DNA reads as TGTGCCAGCTCACCAGGGGCAGGGAGAGAGACCCAGTACTTC.

This clonotype was counted at least ten times. The genes are TRBV5-1 and TRBJ2-3, with D perhaps being TRBD1 or TRBD2 (5 bases each). V was trimmed by 0 bases and J by 4 bases, leaving 18 bases between them. The CDR3 totals 17 residues. Germline assignment: CDR1 SGHRS and CDR2 YFSETQ. The CDR3 protein is CASSLGPRNRGADTQYF. The DNA of the CDR3 is TGCGCCAGCAGCTTGGGTCCCAGGAACCGAGGGGCAGATACGCAGTATTTT. Supplemented by reference TRBV5-1 and TRBJ2-3, the full variable domain reads KAGVTQTPRYLIKTRGQQVTLSCSPISGHRSVSWYQQTPGQGLQFLFEYFSETQRNKGNFPGRFSGRQFSNSRSEMNVSTLELGDSALYLCASSLGPRNRGADTQYFGPGTRLTVL.

This clonotype appeared a few times. The chain carries TRBV11-2 and TRBJ2-6; D is tentatively TRBD1 or TRBD2 (6 bases each). This CDR3 region has 18 residues. Germline lookup yields CDR1 SGHAT and CDR2 FQNNGV. V was cut by 5 bases and J by 2 bases, with 19 bases left in between. The CDR3 coding sequence is TGTGCCAGCAGCCCTAAGGGGGGCAAGGGGGCTGGGGCCAACGTCCTGACTTTC. This translates into CASSPKGGKGAGANVLTF.

This clonotype was recorded at least ten times. The CDR3 reads CASSPQLDSSNQPQHF. The CDR3 region has the DNA TGTGCCAGCTCACCACAACTCGACAGTAGCAATCAGCCCCAGCATTTT. The chain has TRBV18 and TRBJ1-5, with D maybe TRBD1 (5 bases). The germline CDR1 and CDR2 sequences are KGHSH and LQKENI. CDR3 size: 16 residues. Trimming took 1 base from V and 0 from J, leaving 10 bases between them.